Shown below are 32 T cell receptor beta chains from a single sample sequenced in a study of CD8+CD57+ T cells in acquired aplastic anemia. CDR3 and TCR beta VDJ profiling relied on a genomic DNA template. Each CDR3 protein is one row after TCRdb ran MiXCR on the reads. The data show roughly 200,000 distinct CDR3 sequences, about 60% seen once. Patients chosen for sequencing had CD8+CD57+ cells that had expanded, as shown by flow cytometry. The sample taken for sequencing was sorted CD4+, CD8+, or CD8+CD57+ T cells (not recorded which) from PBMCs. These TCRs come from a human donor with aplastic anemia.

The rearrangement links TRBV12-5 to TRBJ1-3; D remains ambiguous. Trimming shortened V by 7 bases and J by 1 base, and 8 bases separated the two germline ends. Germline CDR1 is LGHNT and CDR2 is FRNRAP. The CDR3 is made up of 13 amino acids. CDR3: CASAVQSGNTIYF. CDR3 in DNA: TGTGCTAGTGCGGTACAGTCTGGAAACACCATATATTTT.

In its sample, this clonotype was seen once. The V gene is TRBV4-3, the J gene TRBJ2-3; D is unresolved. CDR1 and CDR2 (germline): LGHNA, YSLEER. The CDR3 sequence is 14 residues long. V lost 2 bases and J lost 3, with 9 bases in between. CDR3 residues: CASSQLEWTDTQYF. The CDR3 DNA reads TGCGCCAGCAGCCAACTAGAATGGACAGATACGCAGTATTTT.

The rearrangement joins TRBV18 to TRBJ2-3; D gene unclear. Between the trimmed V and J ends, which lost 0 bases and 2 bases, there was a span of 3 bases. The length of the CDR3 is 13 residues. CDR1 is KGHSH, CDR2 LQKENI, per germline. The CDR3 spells CASSPPSTDTQYF. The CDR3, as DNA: TGTGCCAGCTCACCACCGTCCACAGATACGCAGTATTTT.

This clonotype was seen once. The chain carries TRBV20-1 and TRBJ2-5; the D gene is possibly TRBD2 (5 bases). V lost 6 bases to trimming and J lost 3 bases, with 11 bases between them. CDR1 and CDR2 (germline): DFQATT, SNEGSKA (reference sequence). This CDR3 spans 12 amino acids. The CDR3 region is CSAMDGEETQYF. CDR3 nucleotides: TGCAGTGCCATGGACGGGGAAGAGACCCAGTACTTC.

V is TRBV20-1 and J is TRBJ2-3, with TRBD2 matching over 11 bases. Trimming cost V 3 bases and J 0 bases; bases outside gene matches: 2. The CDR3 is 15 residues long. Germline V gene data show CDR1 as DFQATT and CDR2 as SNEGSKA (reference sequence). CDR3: CSASWTSGSTDTQYF. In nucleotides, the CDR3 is TGCAGTGCTAGCTGGACTAGCGGGAGCACAGATACGCAGTATTTT.

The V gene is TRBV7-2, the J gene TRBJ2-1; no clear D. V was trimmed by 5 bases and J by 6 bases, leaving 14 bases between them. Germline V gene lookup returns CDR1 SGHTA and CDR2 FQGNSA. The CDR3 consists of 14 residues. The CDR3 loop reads CASSLGPTINEQFF. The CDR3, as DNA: TGTGCCAGCAGCCTAGGTCCTACGATCAATGAGCAGTTCTTC. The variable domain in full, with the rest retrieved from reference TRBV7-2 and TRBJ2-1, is GAGVSQSPSNKVTEKGKDVELRCDPISGHTALYWYRQSLGQGLEFLIYFQGNSAPDKSGLPSDRFSAERTGGSVSTLTIQRTQQEDSAVYLCASSLGPTINEQFFGPGTRLTVL.

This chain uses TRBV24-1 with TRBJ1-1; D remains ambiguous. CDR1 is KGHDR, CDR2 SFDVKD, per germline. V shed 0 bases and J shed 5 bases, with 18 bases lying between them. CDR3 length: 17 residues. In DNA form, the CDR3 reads TGTGCCACCAGTGATTTGTACTTCTGGTGGACCGAGACTGAAGCTTTCTTT. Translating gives CATSDLYFWWTETEAFF.

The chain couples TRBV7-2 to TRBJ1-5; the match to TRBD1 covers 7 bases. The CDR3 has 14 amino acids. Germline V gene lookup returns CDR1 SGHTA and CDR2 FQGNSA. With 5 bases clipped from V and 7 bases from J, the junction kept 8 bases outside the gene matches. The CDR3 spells CASSPDRESQPQHF. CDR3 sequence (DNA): TGTGCCAGCAGCCCTGACAGGGAGTCCCAGCCCCAGCATTTT.

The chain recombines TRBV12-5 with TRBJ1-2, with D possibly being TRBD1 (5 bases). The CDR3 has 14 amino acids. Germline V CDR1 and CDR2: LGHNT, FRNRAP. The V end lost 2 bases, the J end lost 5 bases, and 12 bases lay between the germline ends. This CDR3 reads CASGLPGGRYGYTF. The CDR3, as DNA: TGTGCTAGTGGTTTGCCCGGGGGGAGGTATGGCTACACCTTC.

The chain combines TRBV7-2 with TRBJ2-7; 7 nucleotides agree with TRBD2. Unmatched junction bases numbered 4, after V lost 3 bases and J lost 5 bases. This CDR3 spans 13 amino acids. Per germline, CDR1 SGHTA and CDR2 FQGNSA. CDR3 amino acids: CASSFMLADEQYF. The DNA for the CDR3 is TGTGCCAGCAGCTTTATGCTAGCGGACGAGCAGTACTTC.

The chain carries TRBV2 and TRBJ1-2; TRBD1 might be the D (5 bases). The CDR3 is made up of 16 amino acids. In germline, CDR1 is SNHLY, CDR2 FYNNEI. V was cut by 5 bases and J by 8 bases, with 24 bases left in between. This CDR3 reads CASSKLPPGPRLGYTF. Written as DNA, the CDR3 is TGTGCCAGCAGTAAATTACCCCCGGGGCCCCGGCTCGGCTACACCTTC. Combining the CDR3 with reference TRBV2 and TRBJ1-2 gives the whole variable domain EPEVTQTPSHQVTQMGQEVILRCVPISNHLYFYWYRQILGQKVEFLVSFYNNEISEKSEIFDDQFSVERPDGSNFTLKIRSTKLEDSAMYFCASSKLPPGPRLGYTFGSGTRLTVV.

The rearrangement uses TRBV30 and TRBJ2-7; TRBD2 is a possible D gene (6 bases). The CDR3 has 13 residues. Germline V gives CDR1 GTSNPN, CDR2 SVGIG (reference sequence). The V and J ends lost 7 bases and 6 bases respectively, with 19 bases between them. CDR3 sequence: CAFAAGTPGEQYF. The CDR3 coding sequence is TGTGCCTTCGCGGCGGGGACCCCTGGCGAGCAGTACTTC.

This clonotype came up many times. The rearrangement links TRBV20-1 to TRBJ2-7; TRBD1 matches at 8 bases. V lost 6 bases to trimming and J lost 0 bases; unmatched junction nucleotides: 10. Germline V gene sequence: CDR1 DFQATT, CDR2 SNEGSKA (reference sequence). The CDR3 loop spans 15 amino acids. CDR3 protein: CSATKGQASSYEQYF. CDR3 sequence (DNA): TGCAGTGCAACTAAGGGACAGGCGAGCTCCTACGAGCAGTACTTC.

Written as DNA, the CDR3 is TGTGCCAACGGGACAGGGGGGGATGGCTACACCTTC. The encoded protein is CANGTGGDGYTF. J is TRBJ1-2 and V is TRBV12-3 or TRBV12-4; 11 bases are shared with TRBD1. The CDR3 loop spans 12 amino acids. Germline trimming cut 10 bases from V and 6 bases from J; bases unmatched to any gene: 4.

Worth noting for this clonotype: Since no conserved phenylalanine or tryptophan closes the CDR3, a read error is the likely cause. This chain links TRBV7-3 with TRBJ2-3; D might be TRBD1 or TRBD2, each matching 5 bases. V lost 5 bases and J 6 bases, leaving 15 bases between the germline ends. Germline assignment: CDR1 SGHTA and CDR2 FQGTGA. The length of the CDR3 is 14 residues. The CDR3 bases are TGTGCCAGCAGCCTCGGGACCCACGGGGATACGCAGTATTCT. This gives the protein CASSLGTHGDTQYS.

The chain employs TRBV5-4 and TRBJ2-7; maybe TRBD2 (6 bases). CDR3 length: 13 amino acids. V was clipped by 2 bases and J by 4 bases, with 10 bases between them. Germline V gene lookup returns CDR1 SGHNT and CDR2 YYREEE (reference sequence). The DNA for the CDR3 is TGTGCCAGCAGCTTTTCGGGAGAGTACGAGCAGTACTTC. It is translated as CASSFSGEYEQYF.

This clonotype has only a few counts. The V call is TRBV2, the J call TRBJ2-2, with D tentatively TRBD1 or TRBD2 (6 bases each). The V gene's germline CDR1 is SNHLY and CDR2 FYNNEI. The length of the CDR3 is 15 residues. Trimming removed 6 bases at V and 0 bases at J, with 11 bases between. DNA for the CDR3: TGTGCCAGCAGGGGGGGACACACGAACACCGGGGAGCTGTTTTTT. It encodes CASRGGHTNTGELFF.

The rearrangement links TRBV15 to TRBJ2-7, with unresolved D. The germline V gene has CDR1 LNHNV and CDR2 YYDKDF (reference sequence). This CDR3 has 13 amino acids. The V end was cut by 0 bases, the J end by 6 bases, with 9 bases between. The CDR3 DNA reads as TGTGCCACCAGCAGAGATCTGTTGGGCGAGCAGTACTTC. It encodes CATSRDLLGEQYF.

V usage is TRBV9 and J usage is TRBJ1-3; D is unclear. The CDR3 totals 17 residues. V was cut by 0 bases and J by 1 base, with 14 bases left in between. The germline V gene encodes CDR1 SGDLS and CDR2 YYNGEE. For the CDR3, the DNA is TGTGCCAGCAGCGTAGCGCCGTCCCTGGGGTCTGGAAACACCATATATTTT. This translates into CASSVAPSLGSGNTIYF.

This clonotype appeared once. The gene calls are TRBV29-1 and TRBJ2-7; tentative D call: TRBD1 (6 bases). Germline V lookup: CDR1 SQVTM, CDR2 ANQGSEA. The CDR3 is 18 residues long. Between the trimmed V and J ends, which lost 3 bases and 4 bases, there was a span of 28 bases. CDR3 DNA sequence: TGCAGCGTTGAGTTGGTCTCGCCGACCGGGACATACCTTTACGAGCAGTACTTC. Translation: CSVELVSPTGTYLYEQYF.

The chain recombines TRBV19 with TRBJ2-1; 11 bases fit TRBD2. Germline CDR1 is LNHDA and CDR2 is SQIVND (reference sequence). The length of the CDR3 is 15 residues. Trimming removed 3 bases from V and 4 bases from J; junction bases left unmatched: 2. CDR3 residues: CASSIRTSGYNEQFF. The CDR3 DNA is TGTGCCAGTAGTATCAGGACTAGCGGGTACAATGAGCAGTTCTTC.

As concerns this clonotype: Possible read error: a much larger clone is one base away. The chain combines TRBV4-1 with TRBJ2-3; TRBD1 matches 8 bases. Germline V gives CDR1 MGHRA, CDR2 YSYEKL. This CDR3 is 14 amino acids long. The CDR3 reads CASSSRVGTGTQYF. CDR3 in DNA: TGCGCCAGCAGCTCAAGGGTTGGGACAGGTACGCAGTATTTT.

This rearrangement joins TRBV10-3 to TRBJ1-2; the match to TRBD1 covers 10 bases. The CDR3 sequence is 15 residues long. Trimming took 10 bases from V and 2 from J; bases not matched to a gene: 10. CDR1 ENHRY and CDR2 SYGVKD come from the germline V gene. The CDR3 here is CASNRDRGRNYGYTF. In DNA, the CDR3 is TGTGCCAGCAACCGGGACAGGGGCCGAAACTATGGCTACACCTTC.

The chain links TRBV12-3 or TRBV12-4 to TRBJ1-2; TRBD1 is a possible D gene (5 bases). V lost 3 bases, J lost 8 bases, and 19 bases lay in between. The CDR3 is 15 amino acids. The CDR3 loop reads CASSFRTSGGRGYTF. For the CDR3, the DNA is TGTGCCAGCAGTTTCCGGACTAGCGGGGGTCGAGGCTACACCTTC.

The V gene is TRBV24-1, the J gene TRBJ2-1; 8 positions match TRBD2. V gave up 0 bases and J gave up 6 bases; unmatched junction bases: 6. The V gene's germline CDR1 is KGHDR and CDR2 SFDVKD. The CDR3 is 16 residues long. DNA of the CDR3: TGTGCCACCAGTGATTTGCCGGGACTAGTTGCCAATGAGCAGTTCTTC. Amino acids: CATSDLPGLVANEQFF.

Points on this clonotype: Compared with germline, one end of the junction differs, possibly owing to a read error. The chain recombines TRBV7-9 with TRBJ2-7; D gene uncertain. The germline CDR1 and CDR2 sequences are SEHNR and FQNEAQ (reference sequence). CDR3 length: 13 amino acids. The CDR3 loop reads CASSQDWTYEQYF. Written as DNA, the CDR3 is TGCGCCAGCAGCCAAGATTGGACCTACGAGCAGTACTTC.

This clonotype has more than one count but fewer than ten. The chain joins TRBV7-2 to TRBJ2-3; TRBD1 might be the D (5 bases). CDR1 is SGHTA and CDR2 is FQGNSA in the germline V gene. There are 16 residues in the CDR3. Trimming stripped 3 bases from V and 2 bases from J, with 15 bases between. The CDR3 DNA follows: TGTGCCAGCAGCTTTGGTCAGGGCCCGAACACAGATACGCAGTATTTT. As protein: CASSFGQGPNTDTQYF.

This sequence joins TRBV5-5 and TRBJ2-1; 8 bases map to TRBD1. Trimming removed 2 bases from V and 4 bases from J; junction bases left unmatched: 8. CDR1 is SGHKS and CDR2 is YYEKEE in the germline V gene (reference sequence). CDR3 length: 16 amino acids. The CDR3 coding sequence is TGTGCCAGCAGCTTAGGACAGGGTGGCCTATACAATGAGCAGTTCTTC. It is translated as CASSLGQGGLYNEQFF.

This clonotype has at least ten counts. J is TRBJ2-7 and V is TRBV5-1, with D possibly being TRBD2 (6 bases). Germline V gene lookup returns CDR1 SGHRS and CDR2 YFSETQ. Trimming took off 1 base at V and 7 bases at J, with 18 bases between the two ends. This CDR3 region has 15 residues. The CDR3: CASSLLPLFGGEQYF. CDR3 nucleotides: TGCGCCAGCAGCTTGTTACCCCTCTTTGGGGGGGAGCAGTACTTC.

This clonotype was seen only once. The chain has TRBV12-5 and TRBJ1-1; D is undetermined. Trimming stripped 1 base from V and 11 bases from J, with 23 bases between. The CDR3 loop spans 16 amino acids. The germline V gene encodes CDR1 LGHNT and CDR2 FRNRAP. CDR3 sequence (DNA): TGTGCTAGTGGTTTGGACCTCGGGTCGGGCTTGGGAAAGGCTTTCTTT. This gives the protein CASGLDLGSGLGKAFF.

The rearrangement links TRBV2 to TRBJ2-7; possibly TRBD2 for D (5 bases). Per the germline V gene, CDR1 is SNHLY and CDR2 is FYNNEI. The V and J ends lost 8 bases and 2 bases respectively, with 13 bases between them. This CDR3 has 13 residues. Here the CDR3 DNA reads TGTGCCAGCCATTTAGCGCTAACCTACGAGCAGTACTTC. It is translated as CASHLALTYEQYF.

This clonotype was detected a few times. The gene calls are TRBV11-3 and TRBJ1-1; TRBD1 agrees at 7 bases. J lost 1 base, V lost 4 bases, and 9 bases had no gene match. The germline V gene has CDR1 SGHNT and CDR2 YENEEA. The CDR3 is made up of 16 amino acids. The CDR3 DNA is TGTGCCAGCAGCTCGAGGGGGCAGGGCCCGAACACTGAAGCTTTCTTT. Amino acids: CASSSRGQGPNTEAFF.